This T cell receptor (beta chain) was sequenced for a study of T-cell memory formation after mild COVID-19 (dated by TCRdb to about 2021). Background on the whole study: Most TCR sequence clusters were specific to one of the two donors. In a couple of donors, T-cell clones that expanded and contracted after mild COVID-19 were tracked by sequencing TCRalpha and TCRbeta repertoires over time. The cohort comprised two young, previously healthy adult volunteers, one female and one male. Here is what the overall study found, with its caveats: Contracting CD4+ clones turned up mainly in the CM and EM memory subsets, whereas EMRA was where CD8+ clones were enriched. Only a couple of mild cases were covered by the study, and larger cohorts that include severe cases with pre-infection samples were considered necessary. Some responding clones were detected in pre-infection memory, suggesting pre-existing cross-reactive memory T cells joined the SARS-CoV-2 response. SARS-CoV-2 specificity of the second-wave clones peaking on day 37 was not confirmed. Clones contracting from day 15 to 85 had balanced CD4/CD8 phenotypes, while a second wave expanding from day 15 to 37 was biased towards CD4+.

From the germline V gene, CDR1 is KGHDR and CDR2 is SFDVKD. V was cut back by 0 bases and J by 2 bases, leaving a gap of 14 bases between them. The CDR3, from cysteine to phenylalanine, totals 17 residues. The DNA shown is the 51-base CDR3, in frame from base 1. Ficoll-Paque density gradient centrifugation was the method used to isolate PBMCs. TCRdb names Illumina NovaSeq 6000 as the instrument used. Using 5'RACE with constant-segment primers, TCRalpha and TCRbeta cDNA libraries were constructed, with sample barcodes and unique molecular identifiers added in the process. RNA was extracted from every sample with Trizol reagent. Libraries were amplified in two PCR steps, with a second sample barcode and Illumina TruSeq adapters added in the second step. Sequencing of the libraries was done on an Illumina NovaSeq, producing 2 x 150 bp paired-end reads. In the paper's pipeline: The reads were demultiplexed and collapsed into UMI-guided consensus sequences using migec v1.2.7. Using mixcr v2.1.11, UMI consensuses were aligned to TRA and TRB V and J templates and then assembled into clonotypes. Expanded or contracted clonotypes were those called significant by both edgeR and NoisET, with noise models trained on biological replicates. edgeR calls used a false discovery rate-adjusted p below 0.01 and a log2 fold-change threshold of 1. As an exploratory analysis of dynamics, PCA with hierarchical clustering was applied to max-normalized trajectories of the 1000 most abundant clonotypes. Separately sequenced CD4+ and CD8+ repertoires were used to assign the CD4 or CD8 phenotype of responding clones. In TCRdb, the public reads were trimmed at Q25 with fastp and aligned with MiXCR, with productive beta chains retained. Every distinct CDR3 protein forms one entry, paired with its most common genes and DNA. The authors' filters were not applied to this entry. In this sample the table shows fewer than 250,000 distinct CDR3 sequences, 27% of which occur a single time. Approximately 10% of the sample lies in the top ten.

On this clonotype: The antigen this receptor binds is unknown. The record has no base qualities; no much larger clone is one base away.

This sequence uses TRBV24-1 and TRBJ2-3; TRBD2 is a possible D gene, resting on 5 matching bases. Sequenced: PBMCs or a T cell subset sorted from them (not recorded which). The receptor was derived from an adult woman who had mild COVID-19 (a few samples of this study predate the infection). The sample titles of this study are shuffled in the database, so cell type and time point are left out; the donor was told from shared clones. The CDR3 region: CATSDLGLGRDTDTQYF. The DNA sequence is given as TGTGCCACCAGTGATTTGGGTCTGGGCCGGGACACAGATACGCAGTATTTT.